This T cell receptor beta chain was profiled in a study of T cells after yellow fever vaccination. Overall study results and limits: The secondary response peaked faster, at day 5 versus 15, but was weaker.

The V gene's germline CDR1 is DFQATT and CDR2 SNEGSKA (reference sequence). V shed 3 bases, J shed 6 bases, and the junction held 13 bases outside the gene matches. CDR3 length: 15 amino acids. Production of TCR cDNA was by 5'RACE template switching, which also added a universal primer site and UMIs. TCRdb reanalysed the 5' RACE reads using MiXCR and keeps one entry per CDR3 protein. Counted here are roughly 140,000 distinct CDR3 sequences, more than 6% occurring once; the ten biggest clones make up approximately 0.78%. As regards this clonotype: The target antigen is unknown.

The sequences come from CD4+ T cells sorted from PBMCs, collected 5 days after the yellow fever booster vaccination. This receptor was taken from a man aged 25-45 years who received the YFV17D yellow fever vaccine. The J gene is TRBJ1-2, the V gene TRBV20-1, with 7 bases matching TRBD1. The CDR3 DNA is TGCAGTGCTAGTTCTTCACCGGGACAGCGGAATGGCTACACCTTC. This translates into CSASSSPGQRNGYTF.